This TCR beta chain was sequenced during a study of vaccination and CD4 T cells after COVID-19. Looking at the study overall: Post-COVID samples were collected a median roughly 3 months following diagnosis, spanning 35 to 161. As control conditions, cultures were given either a CEFX pool serving as positive control, an HIV-1 Nef pool, or no peptide at all.

Note on this clonotype: Its specificity is not known.

Once obtained from cultured CD4+ T cells, the DNA was sequenced using the Oncomine TCR Beta short-read assay. TCRdb redid the calling of the PCR reads with MiXCR, one entry per CDR3 protein. This table holds 10,000 to 15,000 distinct CDR3 sequences, around 47% found once. Stated treatment: approximately nine-day PBMC culture with coronavirus spike peptide pools or control peptides (ViraFEST assay). The TCR was taken from a human donor who had recovered from COVID-19. Sequenced: CD4+ T cells from blood, cultured in vitro.

The CDR3 protein is CAGSGRRSTDTQYF. The CDR3 DNA sequence: TGTGCCGGTAGCGGGAGGAGAAGCACAGATACGCAGTATTTT. This chain links TRBV6-2 or TRBV6-3 with TRBJ2-3; 10 bases match TRBD2. Germline V gives CDR1 MNHEY, CDR2 SVGEGT. CDR3 length equals 14 residues. The J segment lost 0 bases and the V segment lost 11 bases, leaving 5 bases of the junction unmatched.